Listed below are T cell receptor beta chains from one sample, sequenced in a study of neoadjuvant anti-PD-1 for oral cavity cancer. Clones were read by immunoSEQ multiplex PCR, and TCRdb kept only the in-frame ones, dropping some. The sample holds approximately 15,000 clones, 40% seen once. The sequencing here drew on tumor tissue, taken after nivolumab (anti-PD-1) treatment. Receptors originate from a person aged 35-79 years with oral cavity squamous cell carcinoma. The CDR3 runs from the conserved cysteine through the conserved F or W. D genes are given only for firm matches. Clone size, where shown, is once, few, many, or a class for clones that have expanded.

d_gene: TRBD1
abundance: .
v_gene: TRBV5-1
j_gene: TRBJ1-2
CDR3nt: TGCGCCAGCAGCTTAGGGACAGGGGTTAACTATGGCTACACCTTC
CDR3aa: CASSLGTGVNYGYTF

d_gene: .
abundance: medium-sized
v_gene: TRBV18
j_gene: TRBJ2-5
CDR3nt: TGTGCCAGCTCACCACTCGCCGGAGACCAAGAGACCCAGTACTTC
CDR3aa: CASSPLAGDQETQYF

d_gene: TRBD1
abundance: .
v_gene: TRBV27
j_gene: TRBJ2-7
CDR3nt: TGTGCCAGTGGGACAGAGGCCCTAAAGTACTTC
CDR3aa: CASGTEALKYF

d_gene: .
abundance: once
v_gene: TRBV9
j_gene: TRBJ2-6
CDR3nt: TGTGCCAGCAGCGTCCCGGGGGCTGGGGCCAACGTCCTGACTTTC
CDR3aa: CASSVPGAGANVLTF

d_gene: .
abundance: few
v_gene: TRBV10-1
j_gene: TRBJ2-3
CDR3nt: TGCGCCAGCAGTGATAGCGGACCCACAGATACGCAGTATTTT
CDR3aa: CASSDSGPTDTQYF

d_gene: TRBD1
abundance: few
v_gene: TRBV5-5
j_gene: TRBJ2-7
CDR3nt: TGTGCCAGCAGCTTAGAGGGACAGGTTTCGAGAGAGCAGTACTTC
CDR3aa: CASSLEGQVSREQYF

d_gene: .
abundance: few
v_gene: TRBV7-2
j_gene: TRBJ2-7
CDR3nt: TGTGCCAGCAGCTTGAACCCCGGATCCTACGAGCAGTACTTC
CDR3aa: CASSLNPGSYEQYF

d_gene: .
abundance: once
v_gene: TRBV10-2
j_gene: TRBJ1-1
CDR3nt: TGCGCCAGCAGTGAGACAGGGCGGGACACTGAAGCTTTCTTT
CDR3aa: CASSETGRDTEAFF

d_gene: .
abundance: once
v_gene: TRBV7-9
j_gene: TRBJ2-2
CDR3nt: TGTGCCAGCAGCCAGGACGGAACGAACACCGGGGAGCTGTTTTTT
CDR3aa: CASSQDGTNTGELFF

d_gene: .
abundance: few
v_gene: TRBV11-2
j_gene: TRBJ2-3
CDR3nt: TGTGCCAGCAGCTGGGGACCCAAAAGCACAGATACGCAGTATTTT
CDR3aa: CASSWGPKSTDTQYF

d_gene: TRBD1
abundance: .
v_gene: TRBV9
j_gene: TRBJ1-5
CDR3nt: TGTGCCAGCAGCCCTGGACAGGGTCTCAATCAGCCCCAGCATTTT
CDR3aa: CASSPGQGLNQPQHF

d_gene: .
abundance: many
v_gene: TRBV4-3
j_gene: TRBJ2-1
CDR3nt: TGCGCCAGCAGCCAGTCCTCAGCGGGCGGCTACAATGAGCAGTTCTTC
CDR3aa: CASSQSSAGGYNEQFF

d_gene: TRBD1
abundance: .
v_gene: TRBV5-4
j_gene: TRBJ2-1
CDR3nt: TGTGCCAGCAGCTTTTTATGGACAGGGGTCGGGAATGAGCAGTTCTTC
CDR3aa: CASSFLWTGVGNEQFF

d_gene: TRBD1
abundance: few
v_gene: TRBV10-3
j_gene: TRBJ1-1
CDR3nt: TGTGCCATCAGTGAGTCAAGGGGGCCCACTGAAGCTTTCTTT
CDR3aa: CAISESRGPTEAFF

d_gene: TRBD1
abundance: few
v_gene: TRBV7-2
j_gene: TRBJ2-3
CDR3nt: TGTGCCAGCAGCTTAGCCCAGGGACAGGGGAGCACAGATACGCAGTATTTT
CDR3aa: CASSLAQGQGSTDTQYF

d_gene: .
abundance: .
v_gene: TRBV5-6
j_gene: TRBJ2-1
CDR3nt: TGTGCCAGCAGCCTAGACAATGAGCAGTTCTTC
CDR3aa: CASSLDNEQFF

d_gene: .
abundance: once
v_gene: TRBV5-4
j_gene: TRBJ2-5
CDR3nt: TGTGCCAGCAGCTTGGGGGGGCGTAGGGAGACCCAGTACTTC
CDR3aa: CASSLGGRRETQYF

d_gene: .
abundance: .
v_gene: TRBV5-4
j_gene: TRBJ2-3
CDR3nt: TGTGCCAGCAGCTTGGAACTAATTAGCACAGATACGCAGTATTTT
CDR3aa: CASSLELISTDTQYF

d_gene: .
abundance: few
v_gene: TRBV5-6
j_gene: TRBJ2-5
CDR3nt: TGTGCCAGCAGCCTAGACGGGCAGCAAGAGACCCAGTACTTC
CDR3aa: CASSLDGQQETQYF

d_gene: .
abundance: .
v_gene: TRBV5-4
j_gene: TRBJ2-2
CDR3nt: TGTGCCAGCACCTTCGGACAGACAGGGGAGCTGTTTTTT
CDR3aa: CASTFGQTGELFF

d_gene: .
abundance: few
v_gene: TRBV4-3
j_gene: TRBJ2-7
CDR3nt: TGCGCCAGCAGCCAAGGCAGGCTCTCCTACGAGCAGTACTTC
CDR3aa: CASSQGRLSYEQYF

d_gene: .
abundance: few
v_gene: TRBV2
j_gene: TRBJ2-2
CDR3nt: TGTGCCAGCAGTGAGGTTGGGGTGGGCACCGGGGAGCTGTTTTTT
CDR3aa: CASSEVGVGTGELFF

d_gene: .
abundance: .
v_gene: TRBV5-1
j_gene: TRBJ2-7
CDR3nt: TGCGCCAGCAGCCCGGAGGGGGTCCCCTCCTACGAGCAGTACTTC
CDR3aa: CASSPEGVPSYEQYF

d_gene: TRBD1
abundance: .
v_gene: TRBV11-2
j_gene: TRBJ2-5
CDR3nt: TGTGCCAGCAGCTCACCGGGACAGCAAGAGACCCAGTACTTC
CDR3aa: CASSSPGQQETQYF

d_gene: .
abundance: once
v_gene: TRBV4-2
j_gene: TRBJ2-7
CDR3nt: TGTGCCAGCAGCCAAGGCGGCCAGGGATCCTACGAGCAGTACTTC
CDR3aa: CASSQGGQGSYEQYF

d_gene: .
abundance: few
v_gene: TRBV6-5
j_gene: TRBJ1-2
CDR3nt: TGTGCCAGCAGCCCCGTTGGGGTCTATGGCTACACCTTC
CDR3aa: CASSPVGVYGYTF